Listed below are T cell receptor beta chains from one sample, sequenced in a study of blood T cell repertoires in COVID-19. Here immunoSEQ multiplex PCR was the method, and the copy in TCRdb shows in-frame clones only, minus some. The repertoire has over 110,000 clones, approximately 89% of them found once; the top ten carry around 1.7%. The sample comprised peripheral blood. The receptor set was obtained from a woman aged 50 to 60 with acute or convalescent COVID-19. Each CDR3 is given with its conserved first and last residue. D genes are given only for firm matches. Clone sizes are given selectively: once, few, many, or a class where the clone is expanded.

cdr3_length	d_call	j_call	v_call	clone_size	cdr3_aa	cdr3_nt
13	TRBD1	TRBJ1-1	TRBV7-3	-	CASSPGTGGEAFF	TGTGCCAGCAGCCCCGGGACAGGGGGGGAAGCTTTCTTT
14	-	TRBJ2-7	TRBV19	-	CASSISGNPYEQYF	TGTGCCAGTAGTATATCCGGGAACCCCTACGAGCAGTACTTC
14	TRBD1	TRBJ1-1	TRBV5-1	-	CASSAGTVNTEAFF	TGCGCCAGCAGCGCCGGGACAGTCAACACTGAAGCTTTCTTT
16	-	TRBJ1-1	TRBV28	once	CASSSREGRVNTEAFF	TGTGCCAGCAGCTCTCGGGAGGGTCGGGTGAACACTGAAGCTTTCTTT
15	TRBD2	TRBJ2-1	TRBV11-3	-	CASSQSGGTHNEQFF	TGTGCCAGCAGTCAGAGCGGGGGGACCCACAATGAGCAGTTCTTC
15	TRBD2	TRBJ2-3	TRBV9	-	CASSVRGEGSDTQYF	TGTGCCAGCAGCGTGCGGGGGGAGGGTTCAGATACGCAGTATTTT
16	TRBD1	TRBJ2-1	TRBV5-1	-	CASRKQGAQVENEQFF	TGCGCCAGCAGGAAACAGGGGGCCCAAGTGGAGAATGAGCAGTTCTTC
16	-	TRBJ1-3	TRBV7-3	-	CASSLNRPGGGNTIYF	TGTGCCAGCAGCCTAAATCGACCGGGGGGTGGAAACACCATATATTTT
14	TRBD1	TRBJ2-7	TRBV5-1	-	CASSSTGQGFEQYF	TGCGCCAGCAGCTCCACGGGACAGGGATTCGAGCAGTACTTC
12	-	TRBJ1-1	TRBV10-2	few	CASRDSSTEAFF	TGCGCCAGCAGGGACAGTTCTACTGAAGCTTTCTTT
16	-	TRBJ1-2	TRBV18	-	CASSPNGRRANYGYTF	TGTGCCAGCTCACCAAATGGAAGGAGGGCTAACTATGGCTACACCTTC
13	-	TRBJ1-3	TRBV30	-	CAWKTGGGNTIYF	TGTGCCTGGAAGACAGGCGGAGGAAACACCATATATTTT
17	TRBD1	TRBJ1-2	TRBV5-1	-	CASSLSSGTAVNYGYTF	TGCGCCAGCAGTCTATCCTCCGGGACAGCAGTAAACTATGGCTACACCTTC
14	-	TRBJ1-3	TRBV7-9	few	CASFGPNSGNTIYF	TGTGCCAGCTTTGGGCCGAACTCTGGAAACACCATATATTTT
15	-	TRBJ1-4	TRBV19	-	CASSIRGGRSEKLFF	TGTGCCAGTAGTATCCGGGGGGGCAGGAGTGAAAAACTGTTTTTT
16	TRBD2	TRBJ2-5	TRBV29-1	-	CSVEVGLAGGRETQYF	TGCAGCGTTGAAGTTGGACTAGCGGGAGGTAGAGAGACCCAGTACTTC
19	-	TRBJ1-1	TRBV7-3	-	CASSLTPQPAFTGSTEAFF	TGTGCCAGCAGCTTAACGCCTCAGCCTGCCTTTACAGGGTCTACTGAAGCTTTCTTT
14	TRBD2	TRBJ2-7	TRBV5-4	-	CASSPLAGGGEQYF	TGTGCCAGCAGCCCTTTAGCGGGGGGCGGCGAGCAGTACTTC
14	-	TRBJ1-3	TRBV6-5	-	CASSYSTLGNTIYF	TGTGCCAGCAGTTACTCGACTCTTGGAAACACCATATATTTT
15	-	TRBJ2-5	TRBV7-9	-	CASSPGWTEQETQYF	TGTGCCAGCAGCCCAGGGTGGACAGAACAAGAGACCCAGTACTTC
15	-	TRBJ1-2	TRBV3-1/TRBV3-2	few	CASSQGWQGIYGYTF	TGTGCCAGCAGCCAAGGCTGGCAGGGGATTTATGGCTACACCTTC
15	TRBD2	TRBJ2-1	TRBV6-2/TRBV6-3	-	CASSSGTSGYNEQFF	TGTGCCAGCAGTTCCGGGACTAGCGGCTACAATGAGCAGTTCTTC
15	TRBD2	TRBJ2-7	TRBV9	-	CASSTGLGDGNEQYF	TGTGCCAGCAGCACCGGACTAGGGGACGGGAACGAGCAGTACTTC
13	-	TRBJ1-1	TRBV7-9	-	CASSDLMNTEAFF	TGTGCCAGCAGCGATCTAATGAACACTGAAGCTTTCTTT
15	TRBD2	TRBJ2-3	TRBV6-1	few	CASSEAASGRNTQYF	TGTGCCAGCAGTGAGGCGGCTAGCGGGAGAAATACGCAGTATTTT
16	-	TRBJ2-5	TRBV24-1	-	CATSVLSRGLGETQYF	TGTGCCACCTCTGTTCTGAGCAGGGGTCTGGGAGAGACCCAGTACTTC
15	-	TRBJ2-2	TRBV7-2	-	CASSLRFRDTGELFF	TGTGCCAGCAGCTTAAGGTTCAGGGACACCGGGGAGCTGTTTTTT
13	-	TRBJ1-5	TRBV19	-	CASSSRGLRPQHF	TGTGCCAGTAGTTCGCGGGGCTTGAGGCCCCAGCATTTT
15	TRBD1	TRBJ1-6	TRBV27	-	CASSSKTGRNSPLHF	TGTGCCAGCAGCTCTAAGACAGGGCGTAATTCACCCCTCCACTTT
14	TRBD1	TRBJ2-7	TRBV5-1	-	CASSWGQAAYEQYF	TGCGCCAGCAGCTGGGGACAGGCCGCCTACGAGCAGTACTTC
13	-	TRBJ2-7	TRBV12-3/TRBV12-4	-	CASSLAGGNEQYF	TGTGCCAGCAGTTTAGCGGGGGGTAACGAGCAGTACTTC
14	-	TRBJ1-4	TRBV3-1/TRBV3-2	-	CASSPRGTNEKLFF	TGTGCCAGCAGCCCTCGAGGGACTAATGAAAAACTGTTTTTT
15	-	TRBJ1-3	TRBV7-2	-	CASSLSGQAGNTIYF	TGTGCCAGCAGCCTTAGTGGCCAGGCTGGAAACACCATATATTTT
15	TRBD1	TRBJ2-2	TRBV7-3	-	CASTLQGGDTGELFF	TGTGCCAGCACCTTACAGGGGGGTGACACCGGGGAGCTGTTTTTT
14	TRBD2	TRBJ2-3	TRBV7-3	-	CASSVGTSPDTQYF	TGTGCCAGCAGCGTGGGGACTAGTCCAGATACGCAGTATTTT
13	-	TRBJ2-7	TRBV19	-	CASSISWSYEQYF	TGTGCCAGTAGTATAAGTTGGAGCTACGAGCAGTACTTC
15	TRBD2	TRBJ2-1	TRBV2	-	CASRAGTSGRNEQFF	TGTGCCAGCAGAGCTGGGACTAGCGGGAGGAATGAGCAGTTCTTC
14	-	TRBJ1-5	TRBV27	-	CASSFAGGNQPQHF	TGTGCCAGCAGTTTTGCAGGTGGCAATCAGCCCCAGCATTTT
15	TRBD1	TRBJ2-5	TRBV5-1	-	CASSLMGQGGETQYF	TGCGCCAGCAGCTTGATGGGACAGGGGGGAGAGACCCAGTACTTC
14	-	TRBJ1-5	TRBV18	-	CASSPPSSNQPQHF	TGTGCCAGCTCACCGCCTAGTAGCAATCAGCCCCAGCATTTT
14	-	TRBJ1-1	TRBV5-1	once	CASSLAVAATEAFF	TGCGCCAGCAGCTTGGCCGTTGCGGCCACTGAAGCTTTCTTT
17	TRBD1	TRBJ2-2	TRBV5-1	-	CASSLAPQGASTGELFF	TGCGCCAGCAGCTTGGCCCCACAGGGGGCCAGCACCGGGGAGCTGTTTTTT
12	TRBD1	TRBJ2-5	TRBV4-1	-	CASSTGEETQYF	TGCGCCAGCAGCACAGGGGAAGAGACCCAGTACTTC
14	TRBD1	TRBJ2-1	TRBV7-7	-	CASSPRTGENEQFF	TGTGCTAGCAGCCCCAGGACAGGGGAAAATGAGCAGTTCTTC
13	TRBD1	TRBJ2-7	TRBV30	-	CAWSRGQITEQYF	TGTGCCTGGAGCCGGGGACAGATAACCGAGCAGTACTTC